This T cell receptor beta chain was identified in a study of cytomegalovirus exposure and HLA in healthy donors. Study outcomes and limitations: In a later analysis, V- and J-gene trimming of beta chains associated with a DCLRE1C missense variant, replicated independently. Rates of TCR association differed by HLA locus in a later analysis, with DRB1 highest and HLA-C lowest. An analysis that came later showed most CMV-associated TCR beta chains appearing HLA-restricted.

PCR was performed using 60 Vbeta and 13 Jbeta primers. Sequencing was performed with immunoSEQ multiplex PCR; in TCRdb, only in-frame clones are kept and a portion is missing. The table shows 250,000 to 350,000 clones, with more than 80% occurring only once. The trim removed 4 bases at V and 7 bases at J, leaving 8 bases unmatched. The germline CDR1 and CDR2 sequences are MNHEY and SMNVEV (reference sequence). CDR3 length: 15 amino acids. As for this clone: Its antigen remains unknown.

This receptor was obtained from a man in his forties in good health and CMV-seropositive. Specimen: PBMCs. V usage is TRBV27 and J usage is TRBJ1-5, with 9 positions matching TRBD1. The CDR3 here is CASSSDRGGLQPQHF. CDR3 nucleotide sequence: TGTGCCAGCAGTTCGGACAGGGGCGGGCTACAGCCCCAGCATTTT.